These T cell receptor beta chains were read from a single sample in a study of OX40 agonist ivuxolimab in advanced cancers. Only in-frame clones appear in the TCRdb table, and some are missing; sequencing was by immunoSEQ multiplex PCR. The table has about 92,000 clones, about nine tenths seen once. The material sequenced was CD4+ or CD8+ T cells sorted from blood, taken in a trial of the OX40 agonist ivuxolimab. These receptors came from an adult with an advanced solid tumor such as melanoma, head and neck, liver or kidney cancer. Each CDR3 is given with its conserved first and last residue. Fields, in order: clone size, V gene, J gene, D gene, CDR3 DNA, CDR3 protein. D genes are given only for firm matches. The size of a clone is reported for some rows only, either as once, few or many, or as a class for expanded clones.

.	TRBV18	TRBJ2-3	TRBD2	TGTGCCAGCTCACCACCGACTAGCGGGAGGACTCTCACAGATACGCAGTATTTT	CASSPPTSGRTLTDTQYF
.	TRBV7-9	TRBJ1-2	TRBD1	TGTGCCAGCAGCCCTTACCGTTCGACAGGGGTCTATGGCTACACCTTC	CASSPYRSTGVYGYTF
.	TRBV7-3	TRBJ2-2	.	TGTGCCAGCAGCCAACTCGGGGGGCGTAATCCCGGGGAGCTGTTTTTT	CASSQLGGRNPGELFF
.	TRBV18	TRBJ2-7	.	TGTGCCAGCTCACCAAGGACATACTACGAGCAGTACTTC	CASSPRTYYEQYF
.	TRBV5-4	TRBJ1-5	.	TGTGCCAGCAGCCGGGGTCTCAATCAGCCCCAGCATTTT	CASSRGLNQPQHF
.	TRBV7-9	TRBJ2-3	.	TGTGCCAGCAGCTTTAACCAAGATACGCAGTATTTT	CASSFNQDTQYF
.	TRBV10-2	TRBJ2-2	TRBD2	TGCGCCAGCCGAGAGGGACTAGCGGGAGATTTTTCGAACACCGGGGAGCTGTTTTTT	CASREGLAGDFSNTGELFF
.	TRBV15	TRBJ2-1	.	TGTGCCACCAGCAGGGACACGAGCTCCTACAATGAGCAGTTCTTC	CATSRDTSSYNEQFF
.	TRBV5-5	TRBJ2-1	TRBD1	TGTGCCAGCAGCCGGATACAGGGGGCGCAGGAGCAGTTCTTC	CASSRIQGAQEQFF
.	TRBV4-3	TRBJ1-1	.	TGCGCCAGCAGCCAAGGGGCGATCCTGAACACTGAAGCTTTCTTT	CASSQGAILNTEAFF
.	TRBV29-1	TRBJ2-1	TRBD2	TGCAGCGTTGTTGGGACTAATCGGCAGTTCTTC	CSVVGTNRQFF
.	TRBV30	TRBJ2-5	TRBD2	TGTGCCTGGAGGAAACCGGGACTAAGAGAGACCCAGTACTTC	CAWRKPGLRETQYF
.	TRBV4-1	TRBJ2-7	TRBD2	TGCGCCAGCAGCCAAGCTCCTAGCGGGAGATTATGGGAGCAGTACTTC	CASSQAPSGRLWEQYF
once	TRBV5-5	TRBJ1-1	.	TGTGCCAGCAGTAATATACAGGGTACTGAAGCTTTCTTT	CASSNIQGTEAFF
.	TRBV28	TRBJ1-2	.	TGTGCCAGCAGTTTTGGGGGAAACTATGGCTACACCTTC	CASSFGGNYGYTF